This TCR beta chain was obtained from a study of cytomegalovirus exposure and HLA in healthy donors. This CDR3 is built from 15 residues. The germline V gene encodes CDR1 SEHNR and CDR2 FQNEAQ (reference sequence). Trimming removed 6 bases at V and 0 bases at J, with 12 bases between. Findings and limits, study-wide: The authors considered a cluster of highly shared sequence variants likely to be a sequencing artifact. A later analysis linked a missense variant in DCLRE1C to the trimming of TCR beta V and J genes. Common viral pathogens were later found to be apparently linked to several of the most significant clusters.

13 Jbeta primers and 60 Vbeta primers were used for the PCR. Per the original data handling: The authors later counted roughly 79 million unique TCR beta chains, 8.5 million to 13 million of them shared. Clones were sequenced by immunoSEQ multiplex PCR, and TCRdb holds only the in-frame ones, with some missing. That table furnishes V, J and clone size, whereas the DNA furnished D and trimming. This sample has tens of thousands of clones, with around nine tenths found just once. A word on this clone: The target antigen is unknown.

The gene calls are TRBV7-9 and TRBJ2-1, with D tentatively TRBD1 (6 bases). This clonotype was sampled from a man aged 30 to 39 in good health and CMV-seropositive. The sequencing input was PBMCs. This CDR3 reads CASRRTESSYNEQFF. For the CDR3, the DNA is TGTGCCAGCAGGCGGACAGAAAGCTCCTACAATGAGCAGTTCTTC.